This record covers a single T cell receptor beta chain. CDR3 length: 17 residues. The germline V and J ends were trimmed by 0 bases and 4 bases, with 16 bases remaining between them. The germline CDR1 and CDR2 sequences are KGHSH and LQKENI. The sample comes from a study of blood T cell repertoires in COVID-19. Overall study: Italy, Spain and the United States were the sources of the convalescent and acute COVID-19 samples. Sample material is recorded as cDNA or gDNA derived from T cells, B-cell-depleted T cells, or PBMCs.

Per the authors' pipeline: Quantification of nucleated cells was approximated via reference gene primer amplification. Sequenced by immunoSEQ multiplex PCR; TCRdb stores in-frame clones only, minus some. The V and J calls and the clone size are those of that table, but D and trimming were determined from the DNA. The data show 140,000 or so clones, around four fifths seen once. The V call is TRBV18, the J call TRBJ1-3; D possibly corresponds to TRBD1 (6 bases). The clonotype comes from a human donor in a cohort sampled during active COVID-19. Input material: peripheral blood. CDR3 nucleotides: TGTGCCAGCTCACCACCATCGGGTGACAGGACCGGAAACACCATATATTTT. Amino acids: CASSPPSGDRTGNTIYF. Variable domain in full (rest from reference TRBV18 and TRBJ1-3): NAGVMQNPRHLVRRRGQEARLRCSPMKGHSHVYWYRQLPEEGLKFMVYLQKENIIDESGMPKERFSAEFPKEGPSILRIQQVVRGDSAAYFCASSPPSGDRTGNTIYFGEGSWLTVV.